The 28 T cell receptor beta chains reported below all come from one sample, sequenced in a study of preoperative IRX-2 immunotherapy in early breast cancer. Profiled with immunoSEQ multiplex PCR; TCRdb holds only in-frame clones, not every one. The sample lists over 60,000 clones; roughly 94% were seen once. Documented treatment: preoperative locoregional IRX-2 cytokine immunotherapy. The sample here was taken from a patient treated with IRX-2 immunotherapy. Receptor source: a human donor with breast cancer.

V gene TRBV7-9 combines with J gene TRBJ2-1; 8 bases agree with TRBD1. Losses at the gene ends were 2 bases for V and 6 bases for J; bases not matched to a gene: 9. CDR1 and CDR2 from the germline V gene are SEHNR and FQNEAQ (reference sequence). This CDR3 contains 16 residues. The CDR3 DNA is TGTGCCAGCAGCTTATCGACAGGGGTATCAGCCAATGAGCAGTTCTTC. Encoded protein: CASSLSTGVSANEQFF.

The V gene is TRBV15, the J gene TRBJ2-1, with TRBD2 identical over 15 bases. Germline V CDR1 and CDR2: LNHNV, YYDKDF (reference sequence). The J segment lost 6 bases and the V segment lost 5 bases, leaving 8 bases of the junction unmatched. The CDR3 has 17 amino acids. This CDR3 is CATSRGTSGRYGNEQFF. The CDR3 DNA reads as TGTGCCACCAGCCGCGGGACTAGCGGGAGGTATGGCAATGAGCAGTTCTTC.

The chain links TRBV27 to TRBJ1-4; D is unclear. V lost 8 bases and J 4 bases, leaving 14 bases between the germline ends. The CDR3 totals 14 residues. Germline-derived CDR1 and CDR2 are MNHEY and SMNVEV (reference sequence). CDR3 sequence reads: CASSLGGFNEKLFF. The CDR3 DNA is TGTGCCAGCTCCCTGGGAGGTTTTAATGAAAAACTGTTTTTT.

This clone was seen more than once but under ten times. The chain is built from TRBV2 and TRBJ1-6, with 8 bases identical to TRBD1. Trimming at V came to 4 bases and at J to 7 bases, leaving 9 bases not matched to a gene. Germline V CDR1 and CDR2: SNHLY, FYNNEI. There are 16 residues in the CDR3. This chain's CDR3 is CASSASWTGSNSPLHF. The DNA of the CDR3 is TGTGCCAGCAGTGCCTCCTGGACAGGGTCGAATTCACCCCTCCACTTT.

This sequence joins TRBV10-3 and TRBJ2-3; TRBD2 matches at 11 bases. This CDR3 is built from 20 residues. Germline assignment: CDR1 ENHRY and CDR2 SYGVKD. Losses at the gene ends were 3 bases for V and 2 bases for J; bases not matched to a gene: 16. The CDR3 protein is CAISDVGLAGGFGSTDTQYF. The CDR3 DNA reads as TGTGCCATCAGTGACGTCGGGCTAGCGGGAGGCTTTGGGTCCACAGATACGCAGTATTTT.

This clone was recorded a few times. This sequence joins TRBV7-6 and TRBJ1-6; D call uncertain. CDR3 length: 13 residues. V was shortened by 1 base and J by 12 bases, with 10 bases between the two germline ends. Germline V gene sequence: CDR1 SGHVS, CDR2 FNYEAQ. The DNA of the CDR3 is TGTGCCAGCAGCTTAGAGCTACTTGGACCCCTCCACTTT. Its translation: CASSLELLGPLHF. The full variable domain, its missing parts supplied by reference TRBV7-6 and TRBJ1-6, is GAGVSQSPRYKVTKRGQDVALRCDPISGHVSLYWYRQALGQGPEFLTYFNYEAQQDKSGLPNDRFSAERPEGSISTLTIQRTEQRDSAMYRCASSLELLGPLHFGNGTRLTVT.

This chain connects TRBV29-1 to TRBJ1-2; no clear D. Trimming took off 4 bases at V and 2 bases at J, with 11 bases between the two ends. The CDR3 contains 13 residues. CDR1 is SQVTM and CDR2 is ANQGSEA in the germline V gene. CDR3 in amino acids: CSVAAPYNYGYTF. The CDR3 bases are TGCAGCGTTGCCGCCCCGTACAACTATGGCTACACCTTC.

This chain connects TRBV9 to TRBJ2-2; no reliable D call. The germline V gene has CDR1 SGDLS and CDR2 YYNGEE. V lost 4 bases to trimming and J lost 4 bases, with 11 bases between them. The CDR3 loop spans 14 amino acids. In DNA, the CDR3 is TGTGCCAGCAGCCGGATTTTGGGCACCGGGGAGCTGTTTTTT. Protein: CASSRILGTGELFF.

The chain couples TRBV7-3 to TRBJ1-1, with D hard to call. Deletions cut 1 base from V and 5 bases from J, with 14 bases between. The CDR3 length is 15 residues. Germline V gives CDR1 SGHTA, CDR2 FQGTGA. Here the CDR3 reads CASSLNRQVGTEAFF. CDR3 nucleotides: TGTGCCAGCAGCTTAAATCGCCAGGTGGGGACTGAAGCTTTCTTT.

This rearrangement joins TRBV11-2 to TRBJ1-1, with unresolved D. The V gene's germline CDR1 is SGHAT and CDR2 FQNNGV. This CDR3 region has 14 residues. V shed 1 base and J shed 5 bases, with 11 bases lying between them. CDR3 nucleotides: TGTGCCAGCAGCTTAGGGCGAGGGAGTACTGAAGCTTTCTTT. Translation: CASSLGRGSTEAFF.

This clone was observed a single time. The V gene is TRBV15, the J gene TRBJ2-4; D uncertain. This CDR3 comprises 14 residues. CDR1 LNHNV and CDR2 YYDKDF come from the germline V gene (reference sequence). V was cut by 1 base and J by 4 bases, with 8 bases left in between. The CDR3 bases are TGTGCCACCAGCAGAGTTCACAGTAAAAACATTCAGTACTTC. This codes for CATSRVHSKNIQYF.

The V gene is TRBV5-1, the J gene TRBJ1-1, with a possible D match to TRBD1 (5 bases). The germline gives CDR1 SGHRS, CDR2 YFSETQ. The CDR3 loop spans 15 amino acids. V gave up 2 bases and J gave up 0 bases, with 11 bases separating them. The CDR3 DNA is TGCGCCAGCAGCTTTAAAGGGGACTTGAACACTGAAGCTTTCTTT. It specifies CASSFKGDLNTEAFF.

The chain has TRBV11-2 and TRBJ1-2; no clear D gene. The CDR3 runs 13 residues. Trimming shortened V by 5 bases and J by 3 bases, and 10 bases separated the two germline ends. Germline CDR1 is SGHAT and CDR2 is FQNNGV. The CDR3 nucleotides read TGTGCCAGCAGCCCGTTTCAGTACTATGGCTACACCTTC. It encodes CASSPFQYYGYTF.

V gene TRBV19 combines with J gene TRBJ2-3; TRBD1 agrees at 8 bases. The trim removed 4 bases at V and 4 bases at J, leaving 10 bases unmatched. The CDR3 spans 16 residues. Germline V gene data show CDR1 as LNHDA and CDR2 as SQIVND (reference sequence). CDR3 amino acids: CASSTERDRLADTQYF. For the CDR3, the DNA is TGTGCCAGTAGTACGGAACGGGACAGGTTGGCAGATACGCAGTATTTT. Full variable domain (outside the CDR3, taken from reference TRBV19 and TRBJ2-3): DGGITQSPKYLFRKEGQNVTLSCEQNLNHDAMYWYRQDPGQGLRLIYYSQIVNDFQKGDIAEGYSVSREKKESFPLTVTSAQKNPTAFYLCASSTERDRLADTQYFGPGTRLTVL.

In this sample, this clone turned up once. This chain links TRBV4-3 with TRBJ1-1; D perhaps matches TRBD1 (6 bases). Trimming removed 4 bases at V and 5 bases at J, with 20 bases between. Germline CDR1 reads LGHNA; CDR2 reads YSLEER. This CDR3 is 16 amino acids long. This CDR3 is CASSPIQGRGETEAFF. CDR3 coding DNA: TGCGCCAGCAGCCCAATACAGGGAAGAGGGGAAACTGAAGCTTTCTTT.

The rearrangement links TRBV6-5 to TRBJ2-3, with D tentatively TRBD2 (5 bases). The ends were cut back, 5 bases at V and 0 bases at J, with 12 bases in the middle. Germline lookup yields CDR1 MNHEY and CDR2 SVGAGI. The CDR3 length is 15 residues. The CDR3 sequence is CASSPLAVSTDTQYF. The CDR3 region has the DNA TGTGCCAGCAGTCCCCTAGCAGTTAGCACAGATACGCAGTATTTT.

The chain is built from TRBV13 and TRBJ1-2, with a weak D call TRBD1 (6 bases). Germline CDR1 PRHDT, CDR2 FYEKMQ (reference sequence). V was pared by 6 bases and J by 2 bases, with 10 bases between. The CDR3 spans 13 residues. The CDR3 region is CASRGGLNYGYTF. CDR3 bases: TGTGCCAGCAGAGGGGGATTAAACTATGGCTACACCTTC.

This clone was observed a single time. V usage is TRBV27 and J usage is TRBJ2-5; TRBD2 might be the D (6 bases). Trimming cost V 10 bases and J 4 bases, with 16 bases left between them. There are 13 residues in the CDR3. Germline V CDR1 and CDR2: MNHEY, SMNVEV (reference sequence). The DNA of the CDR3 is TGTGCCACCCCCCTCTTGGGAGGAGAGACCCAGTACTTC. Amino acid sequence: CATPLLGGETQYF.

The chain carries TRBV27 and TRBJ2-2, with 11 bases fitting TRBD1. Germline CDR1 MNHEY, CDR2 SMNVEV (reference sequence). The CDR3 consists of 16 residues. V lost 5 bases to trimming and J lost 5 bases; unmatched junction nucleotides: 7. DNA of the CDR3: TGTGCCAGCAGTCTGACGGGACAGGGGGGTACCGGGGAGCTGTTTTTT. It encodes CASSLTGQGGTGELFF.

This chain uses TRBV5-5 with TRBJ2-6; no reliable D call. Germline CDR1 SGHKS, CDR2 YYEKEE (reference sequence). V was clipped by 0 bases and J by 0 bases, with 4 bases between them. The CDR3 sequence is 15 residues long. CDR3 loop: CASSLVFSGANVLTF. DNA for the CDR3: TGTGCCAGCAGCTTGGTGTTCTCTGGGGCCAACGTCCTGACTTTC.

This chain connects TRBV19 to TRBJ2-1; weak D call: TRBD2 (5 bases). Germline CDR1 reads LNHDA; CDR2 reads SQIVND (reference sequence). The V end was cut by 6 bases, the J end by 5 bases, with 17 bases between. The CDR3 totals 15 residues. The CDR3 loop reads CASRPRETWNNEQFF. The DNA for the CDR3 is TGTGCCAGTAGACCGAGGGAGACTTGGAACAATGAGCAGTTCTTC. Looking up the rest from reference TRBV19 and TRBJ2-1 gives the full variable domain: DGGITQSPKYLFRKEGQNVTLSCEQNLNHDAMYWYRQDPGQGLRLIYYSQIVNDFQKGDIAEGYSVSREKKESFPLTVTSAQKNPTAFYLCASRPRETWNNEQFFGPGTRLTVL.

This clone appeared a few times. The chain combines TRBV2 with TRBJ2-2; D possibly matches TRBD1 or TRBD2 (6 bases each). The CDR3 contains 15 residues. Germline loops: CDR1 SNHLY, CDR2 FYNNEI. V lost 3 bases and J 4 bases, leaving 12 bases between the germline ends. The CDR3 here is CASSDSQGGTGELFF. The DNA for the CDR3 is TGTGCCAGCAGTGATTCACAGGGAGGCACCGGGGAGCTGTTTTTT.

V gene TRBV7-2 combines with J gene TRBJ1-5; D is possibly TRBD1 (6 bases). V lost 5 bases, J lost 6 bases, and 20 bases lay in between. The germline V gene encodes CDR1 SGHTA and CDR2 FQGNSA. The CDR3 covers 16 residues. The chain's CDR3 is CASSPQGRGGGQPQHF. The CDR3 nucleotides are TGTGCCAGCAGCCCTCAGGGGAGGGGCGGGGGTCAGCCCCAGCATTTT. Filled out from reference TRBV7-2 and TRBJ1-5, the complete variable domain reads GAGVSQSPSNKVTEKGKDVELRCDPISGHTALYWYRQSLGQGLEFLIYFQGNSAPDKSGLPSDRFSAERTGGSVSTLTIQRTQQEDSAVYLCASSPQGRGGGQPQHFGDGTRLSIL.

The genes are TRBV2 and TRBJ2-1, with D perhaps matching TRBD1 (5 bases). Trimming pared 6 bases from V and 4 bases from J, leaving 16 bases between. The CDR3 is made up of 15 amino acids. Germline V lookup: CDR1 SNHLY, CDR2 FYNNEI. CDR3 residues: CASRVKGLLYNEQFF. In DNA form, the CDR3 reads TGTGCCAGCAGAGTAAAGGGGCTTCTGTACAATGAGCAGTTCTTC.

This clone was detected only once. The rearrangement links TRBV5-6 to TRBJ2-7; perhaps TRBD2 as D (5 bases). CDR1 is SGHDT, CDR2 YYEEEE, per germline. The CDR3 is 14 residues long. V was shortened by 0 bases and J by 5 bases, with 12 bases between the two germline ends. The CDR3 reads CASSLGWRVHEQYF. CDR3 in DNA: TGTGCCAGCAGCTTGGGGTGGCGGGTCCACGAGCAGTACTTC.

This clone has only one observation. The chain has TRBV5-1 and TRBJ2-1; the match to TRBD2 covers 13 bases. Germline V gene lookup returns CDR1 SGHRS and CDR2 YFSETQ. V gave up 5 bases and J gave up 6 bases; unmatched junction bases: 2. This CDR3 is 14 amino acids long. In nucleotides, the CDR3 is TGCGCCAGCAGAACTAGCGGGGGGGTCAATGAGCAGTTCTTC. Protein: CASRTSGGVNEQFF.

V gene TRBV4-3 combines with J gene TRBJ1-2; D may be TRBD1 (5 bases). The ends were cut back, 0 bases at V and 7 bases at J, with 15 bases in the middle. Germline V gene sequence: CDR1 LGHNA, CDR2 YSLEER. The CDR3 is 15 residues long. In nucleotides, the CDR3 is TGCGCCAGCAGCCAAGAGTTCGGGGCAGCTGCTGGCTACACCTTC. Translating gives CASSQEFGAAAGYTF.

The gene calls are TRBV7-2 and TRBJ2-1; perhaps D is TRBD1 or TRBD2 (7 bases each). The CDR3 consists of 14 residues. Per germline, CDR1 SGHTA and CDR2 FQGNSA. The V end lost 7 bases, the J end lost 9 bases, and 19 bases lay between the germline ends. The CDR3 is CASTTRGGVVEQFF. In DNA, the CDR3 is TGTGCCAGCACTACCAGGGGGGGGGTTGTTGAGCAGTTCTTC. Combining the CDR3 with reference TRBV7-2 and TRBJ2-1 gives the whole variable domain GAGVSQSPSNKVTEKGKDVELRCDPISGHTALYWYRQSLGQGLEFLIYFQGNSAPDKSGLPSDRFSAERTGGSVSTLTIQRTQQEDSAVYLCASTTRGGVVEQFFGPGTRLTVL.